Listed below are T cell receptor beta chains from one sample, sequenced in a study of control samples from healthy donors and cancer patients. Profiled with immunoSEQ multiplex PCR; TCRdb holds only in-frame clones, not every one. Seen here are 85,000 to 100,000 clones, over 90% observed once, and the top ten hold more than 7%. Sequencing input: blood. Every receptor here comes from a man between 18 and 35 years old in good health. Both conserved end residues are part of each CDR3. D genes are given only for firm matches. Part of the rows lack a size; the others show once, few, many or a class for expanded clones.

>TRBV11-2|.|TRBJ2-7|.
TGTGCCAGCAGCTTAGTGATTAACGAGCAGTACTTC
CASSLVINEQYF
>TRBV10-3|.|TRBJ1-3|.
TGTGCCATCAGTGAGGAAGATACCCTCTCTGGAAACACCATATATTTT
CAISEEDTLSGNTIYF
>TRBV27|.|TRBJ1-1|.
TGTGCCAGCGGACCCAGGTCCCTGAACACTGAAGCTTTCTTT
CASGPRSLNTEAFF
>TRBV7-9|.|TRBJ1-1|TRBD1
TGTGCCAGCAGCTTAGGAGGGACAGGGAACACTGAAGCTTTCTTT
CASSLGGTGNTEAFF
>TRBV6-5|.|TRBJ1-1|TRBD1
TGTGCCAGCAGGAAGACAGGGTCCGGAGACACTGAAGCTTTCTTT
CASRKTGSGDTEAFF
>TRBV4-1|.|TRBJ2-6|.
TGCGCCAGCAGCCAACTCGGTCTCGAGGCCAACGTCCTGACTTTC
CASSQLGLEANVLTF
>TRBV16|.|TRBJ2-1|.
TGTGCCAGCAGCGGAGGATATCTCTCCTACAATGAGCAGTTCTTC
CASSGGYLSYNEQFF
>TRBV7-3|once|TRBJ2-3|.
TGTGCCAGCAGCTTAAATTCCAGGACAGATACGCAGTATTTT
CASSLNSRTDTQYF
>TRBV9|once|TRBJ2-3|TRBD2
TGTGCCAGCAGCGTAGACGCGGGAGGAGACACAGATACGCAGTATTTT
CASSVDAGGDTDTQYF
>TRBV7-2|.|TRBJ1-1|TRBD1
TGTGCCAGCATCAACCGGGACAGGGACACTGAAGCTTTCTTT
CASINRDRDTEAFF
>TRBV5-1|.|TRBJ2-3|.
TGCGCCTCCACCAGGGAGGCAGATACGCAGTATTTT
CASTREADTQYF
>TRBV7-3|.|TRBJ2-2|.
TGTGCCAGCAGCTTACGTGAGGGGCGGCTGTTTTTT
CASSLREGRLFF
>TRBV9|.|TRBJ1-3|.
TGTGCCAGCCTCGGTGGAAACACCATATATTTT
CASLGGNTIYF
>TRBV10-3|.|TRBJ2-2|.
TGTGCCATCAGGCCAACTAGCTTCGGGGAGCTGTTTTTT
CAIRPTSFGELFF
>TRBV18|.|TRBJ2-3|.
TGTGCCAGCTCACCAACGAGGACAGATACGCAGTATTTT
CASSPTRTDTQYF
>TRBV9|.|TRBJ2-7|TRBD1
TGTGCCAGCAGCGGCGGGCAGGGGGCAGAGCAGTACTTC
CASSGGQGAEQYF
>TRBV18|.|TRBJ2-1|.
TGTGCCAGCTCACCAACGCCCCAGTCCTACAATGAGCAGTTCTTC
CASSPTPQSYNEQFF
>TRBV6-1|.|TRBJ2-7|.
TGTGCCAGCAGTGAAGGACAGAGCTCCTACGAGCAGTACTTC
CASSEGQSSYEQYF
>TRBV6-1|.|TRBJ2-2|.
TGTGCCAGCAGTGATTGGCAGGCTGACCCTATACGGCCCGGGGAGCTGTTTTTT
CASSDWQADPIRPGELFF
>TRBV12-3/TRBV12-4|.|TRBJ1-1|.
TGTGCCAGCGCTGTACAGGATGAAGCTTTCTTT
CASAVQDEAFF
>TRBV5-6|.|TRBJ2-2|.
TGTGCCAGCAGCCTTCGGGGGAGGTCCGGGGAGCTGTTTTTT
CASSLRGRSGELFF
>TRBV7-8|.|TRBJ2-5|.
TGTGCCAGCAGCCCCCGGCGGGGCCAAGAGACCCAGTACTTC
CASSPRRGQETQYF
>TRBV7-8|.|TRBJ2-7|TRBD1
TGTGCCAGCAGCTATCTTATGGGACAGGCCTACGAGCAGTACTTC
CASSYLMGQAYEQYF
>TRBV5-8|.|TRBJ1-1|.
TGTGCCAGCAGCTTGGAGGGGAGGGAGGGCACTGAAGCTTTCTTT
CASSLEGREGTEAFF
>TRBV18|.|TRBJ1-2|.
TGTGCCAGCTCACCACGGCAGGAGGAGGGCTACACCTTC
CASSPRQEEGYTF
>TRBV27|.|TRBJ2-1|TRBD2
TGTGCCAGCAGACCCCGACTAGCCGCATACAATGAGCAGTTCTTC
CASRPRLAAYNEQFF
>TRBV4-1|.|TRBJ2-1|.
TGCGCCAGCAGCCAAGTGGTCTCAGGGGATGAATCGCAGTTCTTC
CASSQVVSGDESQFF
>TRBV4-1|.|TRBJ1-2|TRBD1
TGCGCCAGCAGCCAATCTCAGGGGGCGTATGGCTACACCTTC
CASSQSQGAYGYTF
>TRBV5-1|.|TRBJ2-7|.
TGCGCCAGCAGCTTTACAGGGCAGTCGGTGGAGCAGTACTTC
CASSFTGQSVEQYF
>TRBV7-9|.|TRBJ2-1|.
TGTGCCAGCAGCTCCGACGGCAGTTACAATGAGCAGTTCTTC
CASSSDGSYNEQFF
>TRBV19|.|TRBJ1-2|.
TGTGCCAGTAGTACCGAGACCCAGTTCGGATTGTATGGCTACACCTTC
CASSTETQFGLYGYTF
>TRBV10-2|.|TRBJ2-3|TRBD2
TGCGCCAGCGAAGACCCTAGCGGGGGGACAGATACGCAGTATTTT
CASEDPSGGTDTQYF
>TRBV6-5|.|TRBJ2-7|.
TGTGCCAGCCAATACCTGCCCAGCTACGAGCAGTACTTC
CASQYLPSYEQYF
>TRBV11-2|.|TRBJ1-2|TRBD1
TGTGCCAGCAGCTTAGGGTCTTGGGACAGGGGCGACTATGGCTACACCTTC
CASSLGSWDRGDYGYTF
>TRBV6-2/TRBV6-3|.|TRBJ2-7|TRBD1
TGTGCCAGCAGTTACGTCGGGGACAGGGAGGTACGAGAAAACTACGAGCAGTACTTC
CASSYVGDREVRENYEQYF
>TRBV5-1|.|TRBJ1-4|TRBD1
TGCGCCAGCAGCTTTCCGGGACAGGAACCGACTAATGAAAAACTGTTTTTT
CASSFPGQEPTNEKLFF
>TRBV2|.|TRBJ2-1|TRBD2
TGTGCCAGCAGGACCGGGACTAGCTCCTACAATGAGCAGTTCTTC
CASRTGTSSYNEQFF